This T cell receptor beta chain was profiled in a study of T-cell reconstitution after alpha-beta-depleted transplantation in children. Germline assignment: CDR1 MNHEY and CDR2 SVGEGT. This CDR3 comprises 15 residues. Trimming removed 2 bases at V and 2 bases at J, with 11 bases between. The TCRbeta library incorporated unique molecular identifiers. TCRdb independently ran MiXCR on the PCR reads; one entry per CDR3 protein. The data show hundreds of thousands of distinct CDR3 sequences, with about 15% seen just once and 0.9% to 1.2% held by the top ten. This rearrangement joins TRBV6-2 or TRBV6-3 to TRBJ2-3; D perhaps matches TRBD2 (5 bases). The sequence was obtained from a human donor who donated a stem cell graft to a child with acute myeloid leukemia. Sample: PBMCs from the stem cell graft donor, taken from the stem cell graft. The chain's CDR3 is CASSYERKNTDTQYF. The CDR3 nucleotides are TGTGCCAGCAGTTACGAGCGGAAGAACACAGATACGCAGTATTTT.